The T cell receptor beta chain described here comes from a study of response to subunit inactivated influenza vaccine. This CDR3 spans 15 amino acids. The junction had 15 bases not matched to a gene; V was cut back by 4 bases and J by 14 bases. Germline lookup yields CDR1 SGHRS and CDR2 YFSETQ. Only a few counts were recorded for this clonotype. TCRdb fed the RT-PCR reads into MiXCR, producing one record per CDR3 protein. There are some 850,000 distinct CDR3 sequences in the sample; 18% occur only once, and roughly 11% lies in the top ten. The clonotype comes from a man between 45 and 60 years old who received an inactivated influenza vaccine. Sequencing used PBMCs from blood, obtained around 5 days after vaccination. The J gene is TRBJ1-6, the V gene TRBV5-1, with 7 bases fitting TRBD1. DNA for the CDR3: TGCGCCAGCAGCCCGATACAGGGGACGTTGGGGACCCTCCACTTT. Its translation is CASSPIQGTLGTLHF.